Listed below are T cell receptor beta chains from one sample, sequenced in a study of blood T cell repertoires in COVID-19. Profiling relied on immunoSEQ multiplex PCR, and the TCRdb table lists in-frame clones only, not all of them. The data contain 250,000 or so clones, more than 75% of them seen just once; the ten biggest clones take up more than 9%. The sequencing input was peripheral blood. The receptors come from a man older than 75 with acute or convalescent COVID-19. Both conserved end residues are part of each CDR3. D genes are given only for firm matches. Not all rows give a size; the values are once, few, many and, for expanded clones, a class.

TRBV7-2	-	-	TRBJ1-2	TGTGCCAGCAGCTTACGGGTTGGCTACACCTTC	CASSLRVGYTF
TRBV7-2	-	-	TRBJ1-2	TGTGCCAGCAGCCCCCGAGCGGGGGATGGCTACACCTTC	CASSPRAGDGYTF
TRBV28	once	-	TRBJ1-1	TGTGCCAGCAGTTGGGGGCAGGTGAACACTGAAGCTTTCTTT	CASSWGQVNTEAFF
TRBV10-3	-	-	TRBJ1-5	TGTGCCATCAGTGACAATAGCAATCAGCCCCAGCATTTT	CAISDNSNQPQHF
TRBV6-6	-	-	TRBJ1-6	TGTGCCAGCAGTTACTCCGATTCACCCCTCCACTTT	CASSYSDSPLHF
TRBV5-1	once	-	TRBJ2-5	TGCGCCAGCAGCTCCGGGTCGGAAGAGACCCAGTACTTC	CASSSGSEETQYF
TRBV2	-	-	TRBJ2-5	TGTGCCAGCAGCGCCTCAGGGAGGGAGACCCAGTACTTC	CASSASGRETQYF
TRBV2	-	TRBD1	TRBJ1-1	TGTGCCAGCAGGGACACAGGGGGGAGCACTGAAGCTTTCTTT	CASRDTGGSTEAFF
TRBV3-1/TRBV3-2	-	-	TRBJ1-5	TGTGCCAGCAGATCGGGTCCAAATCAGCCCCAGCATTTT	CASRSGPNQPQHF
TRBV6-5	-	-	TRBJ1-1	TGTGCCAGCAGCCCCAGGGTAAACATGAACACTGAAGCTTTCTTT	CASSPRVNMNTEAFF
TRBV6-1	-	-	TRBJ1-2	TGTGCCAGCAGTGAAGCGGACTCGGAGCCATATGGCTACACCTTC	CASSEADSEPYGYTF
TRBV28	-	-	TRBJ2-2	TGTGCCAGCAGTGACTTAAGGGGTGGAACCGGGGAGCTGTTTTTT	CASSDLRGGTGELFF
TRBV9	few	-	TRBJ2-1	TGTGCCAGCAGCGTAGGGGACTTAAACAATGAGCAGTTCTTC	CASSVGDLNNEQFF
TRBV3-1/TRBV3-2	-	-	TRBJ2-5	TGTGCCAGCAGCCAAGTAGGGACTCAAGAGACCCAGTACTTC	CASSQVGTQETQYF
TRBV4-3	-	-	TRBJ2-1	TGCGCCAGCAGCCAAGATCTTCGACTAATCTCCTACAATGAGCAGTTCTTC	CASSQDLRLISYNEQFF
TRBV7-8	few	-	TRBJ1-6	TGTGCCAGCAGCTTAGCGAACAGTAATAATTCACCCCTCCACTTT	CASSLANSNNSPLHF
TRBV19	-	TRBD1	TRBJ1-2	TGTGCCAGTAGTCCGAGACAGGGGAGTGGCTACACCTTC	CASSPRQGSGYTF
TRBV6-1	-	-	TRBJ1-2	TGTGCCAGCAGTGAAGTGGGGGGGTGGAACTATGGCTACACCTTC	CASSEVGGWNYGYTF
TRBV2	once	TRBD1	TRBJ2-5	TGTGCCAGCGGGACCGGGACAGGAGAAGAGACCCAGTACTTC	CASGTGTGEETQYF
TRBV7-2	-	-	TRBJ1-2	TGTGCCAGCAGCTTAGTTCGGGGTAATGGCTACACCTTC	CASSLVRGNGYTF
TRBV5-6	-	-	TRBJ2-4	TGTGCCAGCAGCGCCCGACAGGGAGGCGACATTCAGTACTTC	CASSARQGGDIQYF
TRBV7-9	-	-	TRBJ2-5	TGTGCCAGCAGCTTAGGGGGGGTTTTCGCAGATCAACAAGAGACCCAGTACTTC	CASSLGGVFADQQETQYF
TRBV18	-	-	TRBJ1-1	TGTGCCAGCTCCCTAGGAGGATTATTTACTGAAGCTTTCTTT	CASSLGGLFTEAFF
TRBV28	-	-	TRBJ2-7	TGTGCCAGCAGTTTTGGGGGCCCGTACTCCTACGAGCAGTACTTC	CASSFGGPYSYEQYF
TRBV5-6	-	TRBD1	TRBJ2-3	TGTGCCAGCAGCTTTGACAGGGGAGGAGACACAGATACGCAGTATTTT	CASSFDRGGDTDTQYF
TRBV5-8	-	TRBD1	TRBJ1-5	TGTGCCAGCAGCCCGGGACAGACTAGCAATCAGCCCCAGCATTTT	CASSPGQTSNQPQHF
TRBV5-1	few	-	TRBJ1-1	TGCGCCAGCAAAGGGGAAGTCGAAGCTTTCTTT	CASKGEVEAFF
TRBV11-2	-	TRBD1	TRBJ1-2	TGTGCCAGCAGCCCCTCCTCCGGGACAGGGGGTGCGGACACCTTC	CASSPSSGTGGADTF
TRBV7-7	-	-	TRBJ2-5	TGTGCTAGCAGTTCTCGAGGTGGCGAGACCCAGTACTTC	CASSSRGGETQYF
TRBV4-3	once	-	TRBJ2-1	TGCGCCAGCAGCCAAGAGGGCACGGTGCAGCCAAATGAGCAGTTCTTC	CASSQEGTVQPNEQFF
TRBV7-9	-	-	TRBJ2-7	TGTGCCAGCGGGGGGGACATCTCCTACGAGCAGTACTTC	CASGGDISYEQYF
TRBV24-1	-	-	TRBJ1-2	TGTGCCACCAGTGATTTGCAAACGGGTGGCTACACCTTC	CATSDLQTGGYTF
TRBV28	-	TRBD1	TRBJ1-1	TGTGCCAGCACCCTGGGACAGAAAGCTTTCTTT	CASTLGQKAFF
TRBV5-1	few	TRBD1	TRBJ1-2	TGCGCCAGCAACCCGACCGGGACAGAGTCTAACTATGGCTACACCTTC	CASNPTGTESNYGYTF
TRBV7-2	-	-	TRBJ2-7	TGTGCCAGCAGCTCCCCGGGGAGGACCACCTACGAGCAGTACTTC	CASSSPGRTTYEQYF
TRBV7-2	-	-	TRBJ2-1	TGTGCCAGCAGTCTCCCTTACAATGAGCAGTTCTTC	CASSLPYNEQFF
TRBV9	-	-	TRBJ2-1	TGTGCCAGCAGCTCCGGAGGGAACTACAATGAGCAGTTCTTC	CASSSGGNYNEQFF
TRBV19	-	-	TRBJ1-6	TGTGCCAGTAGCCGGGAGTGGGCCGCCTTGAAATCCTATAATTCACCCCTCCACTTT	CASSREWAALKSYNSPLHF
TRBV29-1	-	TRBD1	TRBJ2-1	TGCAGCGCCCGACAGGGACCCTACAATGAGCAGTTCTTC	CSARQGPYNEQFF
TRBV27	once	TRBD1	TRBJ1-5	TGTGCCAGCAGAACTGGACAGGCACACCAGCCCCAGCATTTT	CASRTGQAHQPQHF
TRBV2	-	TRBD1	TRBJ1-2	TGTGCCAGCAGGGGACAGGGGGCAAAACGGGGCTACACCTTC	CASRGQGAKRGYTF
TRBV5-6	-	-	TRBJ1-2	TGTGCCAGCAGCCCGGGGAGGGGCAACTATGGCTACACCTTC	CASSPGRGNYGYTF
TRBV5-4	-	TRBD2	TRBJ2-2	TGTGCCAGCAGCTTGGGAACGGGGGGTAACACCGGGGAGCTGTTTTTT	CASSLGTGGNTGELFF
TRBV3-1/TRBV3-2	-	TRBD1	TRBJ2-7	TGTGCCAGCAGCCCTACCGGACAGGGGAACGAGCAGTACTTC	CASSPTGQGNEQYF
TRBV3-1/TRBV3-2	-	TRBD2	TRBJ2-5	TGTGCCAGCACCCCCTCCCCGGCGGGGGTTGCCTCGGAGACCCAGTACTTC	CASTPSPAGVASETQYF
TRBV24-1	-	-	TRBJ2-5	TGTGCCACCAGCCAGACAGGGGAGGGTGAGACCCAGTACTTC	CATSQTGEGETQYF
TRBV18	once	-	TRBJ1-1	TGTGCCAGCTCACCACTCGGGAGCACTGAAGCTTTCTTT	CASSPLGSTEAFF
TRBV7-8	many	-	TRBJ1-6	TGTGCCAGCAGCTCATCGACAGACACCTATAATTCACCCCTCCACTTT	CASSSSTDTYNSPLHF
TRBV12-3/TRBV12-4	-	-	TRBJ1-1	TGTGCCAGCAGAGAAGGGGGGAACACTGAAGCTTTCTTT	CASREGGNTEAFF
TRBV2	-	-	TRBJ2-1	TGTGCCAGCAGACGAGAGAGAGGGAAACCAGTGGGAGCAAGGCACAATGAGCAGTTCTTC	CASRRERGKPVGARHNEQFF
TRBV15	-	-	TRBJ1-2	TGTGCCACCAGCAGAGAGCAGGGGAAGTCACTTGGCTACACCTTC	CATSREQGKSLGYTF
TRBV19	-	TRBD1	TRBJ1-2	TGTGCCAGTAGTCGCATGGACAGGGGGCGCGAGGGATATGGCTACACCTTC	CASSRMDRGREGYGYTF
TRBV6-5	few	TRBD1	TRBJ1-1	TGTGCCACCACAGGGGACGGGGGCGCGAACACTGAAGCTTTCTTT	CATTGDGGANTEAFF
TRBV5-6	-	-	TRBJ2-1	TGTGCCAGCAGCTTGGGGACAACGACCTACAATGAGCAGTTCTTC	CASSLGTTTYNEQFF
TRBV5-4	-	-	TRBJ2-7	TGTGCCAGCAGCTTGGGGCAGGCAAATAATCCCTACGAGCAGTACTTC	CASSLGQANNPYEQYF
TRBV20-1	once	-	TRBJ1-2	TGCAGTGCTAGTAACAGTCTCTATGGCTACACCTTC	CSASNSLYGYTF
TRBV19	-	-	TRBJ2-7	TGTGCCAGTAGTATCCCCGGGACACCAGCCTACGAGCAGTACTTC	CASSIPGTPAYEQYF